A single sample gave rise to the 11 T cell receptor beta chains below, sequenced in a study of T cells in Graves' hyperthyroidism and ophthalmopathy. Researchers amplified the TCR beta CDR3 regions from RNA transcripts. TCR CDR3 underwent first-round RT-PCR with the HTBI primer set. TCRdb used MiXCR to reprocess the multiplex PCR reads, holding one entry per CDR3 protein. The table shows 400,000 to 550,000 distinct CDR3 sequences, with around an eighth occurring only once. Sequences were obtained from blood. The origin of the receptors is a woman in her late teens or twenties with Graves' hyperthyroidism.

J is TRBJ2-7 and V is TRBV28, with 8 bases fitting TRBD1. After removal of 6 bases from V and 9 bases from J, the junction contained 25 bases not matched to a gene. Germline CDR1 and CDR2: MDHEN and SYDVKM. CDR3 length: 18 residues. CDR3 nucleotide sequence: TGTGCCAGCAGCACGGACAGGGTGTTAGTGGCGAAGACAACGAGGCAGTACTTC. Its protein product is CASSTDRVLVAKTTRQYF.

The chain recombines TRBV25-1 with TRBJ1-1; D not resolved. Trimming took 2 bases from V and 6 from J, leaving 13 bases between them. The CDR3 covers 14 residues. Per germline, CDR1 MGHDK and CDR2 SYGVNS. The CDR3 reads CASSEGVVKSEAFF. CDR3 DNA sequence: TGTGCCAGCAGTGAAGGGGTGGTTAAATCTGAAGCTTTCTTT.

This clonotype was seen many times. The chain is built from TRBV7-3 and TRBJ1-5, with D tentatively TRBD1 (5 bases). The V end was cut by 4 bases, the J end by 5 bases, with 12 bases between. Germline V CDR1 and CDR2: SGHTA, FQGTGA. The CDR3 covers 14 residues. The DNA of the CDR3 is TGTGCCAGCAGCTCCCCCGCGGGGGATCAGCCCCAGCATTTT. This gives the protein CASSSPAGDQPQHF.

This clonotype came up many times. The rearrangement joins TRBV3-1 to TRBJ2-5; 9 bases agree with TRBD1. The germline gives CDR1 LGHDT, CDR2 YNNKEL (reference sequence). J was trimmed by 5 bases and V by 2 bases; bases with no gene match: 9. CDR3 size: 16 residues. In DNA, the CDR3 is TGTGCCAGCAGCCAACTGTGGGACAGGGAAAGGGAGACCCAGTACTTC. Protein: CASSQLWDRERETQYF.

This clonotype was detected ten times or more. V usage is TRBV6-1 and J usage is TRBJ1-1; D may be TRBD1 (5 bases). The length of the CDR3 is 15 residues. The germline CDR1 and CDR2 sequences are MNHNS and SASEGT. V lost 5 bases, J lost 2 bases, and 15 bases lay in between. The CDR3 DNA sequence: TGTGCCAGCAGTTTACGGGTGAGGGGCAACACTGAAGCTTTCTTT. Encoded protein: CASSLRVRGNTEAFF.

The gene calls are TRBV3-1 and TRBJ2-2; 7 bases agree with TRBD1. This CDR3 has 17 residues. V lost 1 base and J lost 6; bases outside the gene matches: 11. CDR1 and CDR2 (germline): LGHDT, YNNKEL (reference sequence). This chain's CDR3 is CASSQAHTGVRSGELFF. The CDR3 nucleotides read TGTGCCAGCAGCCAAGCCCATACAGGGGTAAGGTCCGGGGAGCTGTTTTTT.

This clonotype was counted between two and nine times. The CDR3 sequence is CASSAKYNEQFF. CDR3 sequence (DNA): TGTGCCAGCAGTGCCAAATACAATGAGCAGTTCTTC. This chain joins TRBV6-1 and TRBJ2-1; D is unresolved. V lost 4 bases to trimming and J lost 4 bases, with 5 bases between them. CDR3 length: 12 amino acids. CDR1 and CDR2 from the germline V gene are MNHNS and SASEGT.

This clonotype was seen once. A junction boundary mismatches the germline segment, possibly from a read error. V gene TRBV3-1 combines with J gene TRBJ1-5; 9 bases match TRBD1. CDR3 length: 16 residues. CDR1 is LGHDT, CDR2 YNNKEL, per germline (reference sequence). The DNA of the CDR3 is TGCGCCAGCAGCCAAGATATTACAGGGGGCCATCAGCCCCAGCATTTT. Its protein is CASSQDITGGHQPQHF.

This clonotype was counted many times. Relative to the germline gene, one junction end is altered; a read error may explain this. The chain employs TRBV5-1 and TRBJ1-2; TRBD1 might be the D (6 bases). The germline gives CDR1 SGHRS, CDR2 YFSETQ. The CDR3 spans 15 residues. The CDR3 nucleotides read TGCGCCAGCAGCTTGGATGGAGGGGACAACTCTGGCTACACCTTC. Translation: CASSLDGGDNSGYTF. The complete variable domain, with remaining parts taken from reference TRBV5-1 and TRBJ1-2, reads KAGVTQTPRYLIKTRGQQVTLSCSPISGHRSVSWYQQTPGQGLQFLFEYFSETQRNKGNFPGRFSGRQFSNSRSEMNVSTLELGDSALYLCASSLDGGDNSGYTFGSGTRLTVV.

With respect to this clonotype: A much larger clone lies one base from this, so it may be a read error. The chain uses TRBV6-5 and TRBJ2-1; the match to TRBD2 covers 9 bases. Germline values: CDR1 MNHEY, CDR2 SVGAGI. This CDR3 is built from 17 residues. The CDR3 DNA reads TGTGCCAGCAGCTACTCGGCGGGAGGGAACGACGACAATGAGCAGTTCTTC. Residues: CASSYSAGGNDDNEQFF.

There are many counts of this clonotype. J is TRBJ1-1 and V is TRBV6-5; the D gene is possibly TRBD1 (5 bases). CDR3 length equals 14 residues. Between the trimmed V and J ends, which lost 2 bases and 4 bases, there was a span of 11 bases. The germline V gene has CDR1 MNHEY and CDR2 SVGAGI. CDR3: CASSYDSRITEAFF. CDR3 bases: TGTGCCAGCAGTTACGACAGTAGGATCACTGAAGCTTTCTTT.